The 20 T cell receptor beta chains presented below share a single source sample, sequenced in a study of cytomegalovirus exposure and HLA in healthy donors. 60 Vbeta and 13 Jbeta primers were used in PCR. Generated by immunoSEQ multiplex PCR, the TCRdb table keeps only in-frame clones and is missing some. The sample includes about 190,000 clones, around 83% of them seen just once. The sequenced sample consisted of PBMCs. These receptors came from a woman aged 18-29 years in good health and CMV-seronegative.

The J gene is TRBJ2-1, the V gene TRBV4-2; D gene uncertain. Germline values: CDR1 LGHNA, CDR2 YNFKEQ. The CDR3 has 14 residues. The germline V and J ends were trimmed by 8 bases and 6 bases, with 17 bases remaining between them. The CDR3 DNA is TGTGCCAGCCTCCGTCCCCCTCGTCTCAATGAGCAGTTCTTC. This codes for CASLRPPRLNEQFF.

This sequence joins TRBV6-1 and TRBJ2-5, with TRBD1 identical over 8 bases. The junction had 15 bases not matched to a gene; V was cut back by 10 bases and J by 5 bases. Germline V gene data show CDR1 as MNHNS and CDR2 as SASEGT. This CDR3 has 15 residues. The CDR3 loop is CATLYPDRAWETQYF. CDR3 nucleotide sequence: TGTGCCACCCTTTACCCGGACAGGGCCTGGGAGACCCAGTACTTC.

CDR3 nucleotide sequence: TGTGCCAGCAGCTTGGGGTCACTAGCTGGGACCGGGGAGCTGTTTTTT. Translated, it gives CASSLGSLAGTGELFF. J is TRBJ2-2 and V is TRBV7-2, with D maybe TRBD2 (6 bases). V was shortened by 3 bases and J by 5 bases, with 16 bases between the two germline ends. CDR1 is SGHTA, CDR2 FQGNSA, per germline. This CDR3 is built from 16 residues.

This clone has just a few counts. This chain uses TRBV10-2 with TRBJ2-1, with a possible D match to TRBD1 (6 bases). With 6 bases removed from V and 8 bases from J, the gap between germline ends came to 17 bases. The V gene's germline CDR1 is WSHSY and CDR2 SAAADI. There are 14 residues in the CDR3. The CDR3 sequence: CASSSLGAGDEQFF. The CDR3 coding sequence is TGCGCCAGCAGCTCTCTGGGGGCTGGCGATGAGCAGTTCTTC.

The CDR3 reads CAWSSLLSTAQNTEAFF. The CDR3 DNA sequence: TGTGCCTGGAGTTCCCTTCTTTCGACAGCCCAGAACACTGAAGCTTTCTTT. This rearrangement joins TRBV30 to TRBJ1-1; weak D call: TRBD1 (5 bases). The V gene lost 2 bases and the J gene lost 1 base, with 20 bases spanning the gap. Germline V gives CDR1 GTSNPN, CDR2 SVGIG (reference sequence). The CDR3 length is 17 residues.

The table lists this clone with a count of one. CDR3 loop: CASSMQSTDTQYF. CDR3 nucleotides: TGTGCCAGTAGTATGCAGAGCACAGATACGCAGTATTTT. The gene calls are TRBV19 and TRBJ2-3; D remains unclear. CDR1 is LNHDA, CDR2 SQIVND, per germline (reference sequence). V lost 3 bases and J 0 bases, leaving 4 bases between the germline ends. The CDR3 sequence is 13 residues long.

V gene TRBV5-1 combines with J gene TRBJ2-1; no reliable D call. V lost 8 bases to trimming and J lost 5 bases, with 17 bases between them. This CDR3 spans 14 amino acids. Germline lookup yields CDR1 SGHRS and CDR2 YFSETQ. The CDR3 bases are TGCGCCAGTCATCCGGGTAGGAATGACAATGAGCAGTTCTTC. This encodes CASHPGRNDNEQFF.

This clone was seen ten or more times. The gene calls are TRBV7-2 and TRBJ2-1, with a tentative D call TRBD1 (6 bases). The CDR3 runs to 15 residues. Germline CDR1 is SGHTA and CDR2 is FQGNSA. V lost 5 bases and J lost 5, with 16 bases in between. The CDR3 bases are TGTGCCAGCAGCCTAAACAGGGAACCCCACAATGAGCAGTTCTTC. Translation: CASSLNREPHNEQFF.

The gene calls are TRBV7-9 and TRBJ2-2; 10 nucleotides align to TRBD1. V trimming: 1 base; J trimming: 4 bases; junction bases outside the gene matches: 3. This CDR3 comprises 16 residues. The V gene's germline CDR1 is SEHNR and CDR2 FQNEAQ (reference sequence). CDR3 amino acids: CASSLGGQGVTGELFF. The CDR3 DNA follows: TGTGCCAGCAGCTTAGGCGGACAGGGGGTCACCGGGGAGCTGTTTTTT.

The chain combines TRBV7-7 with TRBJ2-2; D might be TRBD2 (7 bases). The CDR3 extends over 16 amino acids. The ends were cut back, 1 base at V and 1 base at J, with 10 bases in the middle. Germline V gene lookup returns CDR1 SSHAT and CDR2 FNYEAQ (reference sequence). The chain's CDR3 is CASSLGGGVNTGELFF. The CDR3 nucleotides read TGTGCCAGCAGCTTAGGAGGGGGGGTGAACACCGGGGAGCTGTTTTTT.

The chain recombines TRBV19 with TRBJ2-5; D may be TRBD1 (6 bases). Germline-derived CDR1 and CDR2 are LNHDA and SQIVND (reference sequence). The length of the CDR3 is 14 residues. V was pared by 10 bases and J by 3 bases, with 18 bases between. CDR3 amino acids: CATSGTLYEETQYF. The CDR3 DNA follows: TGTGCCACTTCCGGGACACTGTACGAAGAGACCCAGTACTTC.

V and J are TRBV4-2 and TRBJ2-2; 10 bases map to TRBD2. This CDR3 is 15 amino acids long. Per germline, CDR1 LGHNA and CDR2 YNFKEQ. Trimming at V came to 5 bases and at J to 7 bases, leaving 7 bases not matched to a gene. The CDR3 DNA follows: TGTGCCAGCAGCACTACCACTAGCGGGATCGGGGAGCTGTTTTTT. This sequence encodes CASSTTTSGIGELFF.

The chain combines TRBV6-6 with TRBJ1-4; TRBD1 is a possible D gene (5 bases). Trimming took off 5 bases at V and 8 bases at J, with 12 bases between the two ends. The CDR3 totals 13 residues. Germline V gene lookup returns CDR1 MNHNY and CDR2 SVGAGI (reference sequence). In nucleotides, the CDR3 is TGTGCCAGCAGTGGCGGGACGATGGAAAAACTGTTTTTT. Translating it yields CASSGGTMEKLFF.

The J gene is TRBJ1-5, the V gene TRBV18; 10 nucleotides agree with TRBD1. The CDR3 loop spans 16 amino acids. V gave up 3 bases and J gave up 2 bases; unmatched junction bases: 4. The germline gives CDR1 KGHSH, CDR2 LQKENI. CDR3: CASSPTTGGGNQPQHF. The DNA for the CDR3 is TGTGCCAGCTCACCGACGACAGGGGGCGGCAATCAGCCCCAGCATTTT.

The rearrangement joins TRBV19 to TRBJ1-5; unclear D gene. The germline V gene has CDR1 LNHDA and CDR2 SQIVND (reference sequence). Trimming took 1 base from V and 0 from J, leaving 7 bases between them. The CDR3 loop spans 15 amino acids. The CDR3 here is CASSIVPYSNQPQHF. CDR3 bases: TGTGCCAGTAGTATAGTCCCCTATAGCAATCAGCCCCAGCATTTT.

J is TRBJ2-1 and V is TRBV30; the match to TRBD2 covers 13 bases. V gave up 0 bases and J gave up 8 bases; unmatched junction bases: 10. CDR1 and CDR2 (germline): GTSNPN, SVGIG (reference sequence). CDR3 length: 17 residues. The CDR3 bases are TGTGCCTGGAGTGTACTGAGGGGACTAGCGGGAAGGTATGAGCAGTTCTTC. Translating it yields CAWSVLRGLAGRYEQFF.

This sequence joins TRBV7-2 and TRBJ1-2; 10 positions match TRBD1. The CDR3 consists of 16 residues. V gave up 1 base and J gave up 7 bases; unmatched junction bases: 9. Germline CDR1 reads SGHTA; CDR2 reads FQGNSA. CDR3 sequence: CASSLGGDRGSLGYTF. CDR3 bases: TGTGCCAGCAGCTTAGGTGGGGACAGGGGATCCCTTGGCTACACCTTC.

The genes are TRBV5-6 and TRBJ1-1; no firm D call. This CDR3 spans 15 amino acids. Trimming pared 0 bases from V and 0 bases from J, leaving 9 bases between. Germline V gives CDR1 SGHDT, CDR2 YYEEEE. This CDR3 reads CASSLASLVNTEAFF. DNA of the CDR3: TGTGCCAGCAGCTTGGCCTCCCTTGTGAACACTGAAGCTTTCTTT.

This chain connects TRBV6-1 to TRBJ2-5, with 8 bases identical to TRBD1. Germline CDR1 is MNHNS and CDR2 is SASEGT. After removal of 4 bases from V and 3 bases from J, the junction contained 4 bases not matched to a gene. This CDR3 is built from 14 residues. The CDR3 loop is CASSAPDREETQYF. The DNA for the CDR3 is TGTGCCAGCAGTGCCCCGGACAGGGAAGAGACCCAGTACTTC.

V is TRBV6-1 and J is TRBJ1-2; unclear D gene. CDR3 length equals 14 residues. From germline, CDR1 is MNHNS and CDR2 SASEGT. Deletions cut 2 bases from V and 7 bases from J, with 14 bases between. DNA for the CDR3: TGTGCCAGCAGTGAAAGGAACAGTCCTATTGGCTACACCTTC. It encodes CASSERNSPIGYTF.